This T cell receptor (beta chain) originates from a study of identical twins. In regard to this clonotype: The antigen is unknown.

Looked up from germline, CDR1 is SQVTM and CDR2 is ANQGSEA. The CDR3 loop spans 13 amino acids. With 4 bases clipped from V and 6 bases from J, the junction kept 9 bases outside the gene matches. MiXCR, run by TCRdb on the 5' RACE reads, gives a single entry per CDR3 protein. Of some 1,600,000 distinct CDR3 sequences in the sample, more than 30% are singletons; the top ten hold more than 0.25%. Regarding the study as a whole: Invariant cells of the MAIT and iNKT types might have partly distorted the zero-insertion analyses.

This chain connects TRBV29-1 to TRBJ2-7, with 7 bases that match TRBD1. The receptor comes from a newborn girl in good health. The source material was cord blood. CDR3 bases: TGCAGCGTTGTCCCACAGGCAGGGGGCGAGCAGTACTTC. Protein product: CSVVPQAGGEQYF.